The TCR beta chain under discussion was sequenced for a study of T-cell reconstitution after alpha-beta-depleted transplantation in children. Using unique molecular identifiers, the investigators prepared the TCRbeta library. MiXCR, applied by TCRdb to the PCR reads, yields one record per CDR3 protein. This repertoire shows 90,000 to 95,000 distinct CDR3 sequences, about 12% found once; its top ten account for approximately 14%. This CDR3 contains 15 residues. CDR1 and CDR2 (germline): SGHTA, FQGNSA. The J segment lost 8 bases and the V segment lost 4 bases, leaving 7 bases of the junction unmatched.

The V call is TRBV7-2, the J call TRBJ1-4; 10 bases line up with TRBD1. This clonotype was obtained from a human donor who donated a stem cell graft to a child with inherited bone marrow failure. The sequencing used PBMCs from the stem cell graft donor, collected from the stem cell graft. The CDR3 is CASSSVDRGREKLFF. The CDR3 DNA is TGTGCCAGCAGCTCCGTAGACAGGGGGCGAGAAAAACTGTTTTTT. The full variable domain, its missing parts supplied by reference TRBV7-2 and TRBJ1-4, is GAGVSQSPSNKVTEKGKDVELRCDPISGHTALYWYRQSLGQGLEFLIYFQGNSAPDKSGLPSDRFSAERTGGSVSTLTIQRTQQEDSAVYLCASSSVDRGREKLFFGSGTQLSVL.